The 26 T cell receptor beta chains below come from one sample, sequenced in a study of OX40 agonist ivuxolimab in advanced cancers. Preparation of the library involved the immunoSEQ multiplex PCR assay. TCRdb limited this immuneACCESS table to in-frame rearrangements with V and J called. A share of clones is missing; checked studies link under half to unresolved V genes, and the rest is unexplained. This sample gives about 50,000 clones in total; 87% of them show up just once. The top ten hold 0.6% to 0.7% of the sample. The specimen comprised CD4+ or CD8+ T cells sorted from blood, sampled in a trial of the OX40 agonist ivuxolimab. Source of these receptors: an adult with an advanced solid tumor such as melanoma, head and neck, liver or kidney cancer.

The gene calls are TRBV6-5 and TRBJ2-1, with 7 bases fitting TRBD1. Germline-derived CDR1 and CDR2 are MNHEY and SVGAGI. The CDR3 runs 14 residues. J was trimmed by 6 bases and V by 5 bases; bases with no gene match: 7. The CDR3 region is CASSTRDRFNEQFF. The CDR3 DNA reads as TGTGCCAGCAGTACCCGGGACAGATTCAATGAGCAGTTCTTC.

The rearrangement uses TRBV2 and TRBJ2-3, with 9 bases lining up with TRBD2. This CDR3 contains 18 residues. V shed 0 bases and J 3 bases; nucleotides not matched to a gene: 10. Germline CDR1 is SNHLY and CDR2 is FYNNEI. This CDR3 is CASSEAGGRAQITDTQYF. The CDR3 nucleotides are TGTGCCAGCAGTGAAGCCGGCGGGAGGGCTCAAATTACAGATACGCAGTATTTT.

The genes are TRBV14 and TRBJ2-2, with 7 bases aligning to TRBD2. Germline CDR1 reads SGHDN; CDR2 reads FVKESK. Trimming took 3 bases from V and 4 from J; bases not matched to a gene: 8. The CDR3 has 16 residues. The DNA for the CDR3 is TGTGCCAGCAGCCAGATGGCGGGAGTGGGCACCGGGGAGCTGTTTTTT. Translated: CASSQMAGVGTGELFF.

The gene calls are TRBV5-8 and TRBJ1-2; D is unclear. CDR1 SGHTS and CDR2 YDEGEE come from the germline V gene. The CDR3 spans 11 residues. V dropped 0 bases and J dropped 8 bases, with 5 bases sitting between them. CDR3: CASSLAQGYTF. CDR3 DNA: TGTGCCAGCAGCTTGGCTCAAGGCTACACCTTC.

This clone was detected only once. Other DNA sequences of this sample code for an identical CDR3. The gene calls are TRBV9 and TRBJ2-7; 8 positions match TRBD2. The CDR3 consists of 14 residues. With V trimmed by 0 bases and J by 3 bases, 2 bases remained unmatched. Germline CDR1 is SGDLS and CDR2 is YYNGEE. CDR3 protein: CASSVASGSYEQYF. For the CDR3, the DNA is TGTGCCAGCAGCGTAGCCAGCGGGAGCTACGAGCAGTACTTC.

The gene calls are TRBV11-3 and TRBJ2-1, with TRBD2 matching over 9 bases. Germline V gene data show CDR1 as SGHNT and CDR2 as YENEEA. The CDR3 runs to 16 residues. Trimming at V came to 1 base and at J to 2 bases, leaving 3 bases not matched to a gene. The CDR3 region has the DNA TGTGCCAGCAGCTTAGGCGGCGGGGGGGCCTACAATGAGCAGTTCTTC. It specifies CASSLGGGGAYNEQFF. Combining the CDR3 with reference TRBV11-3 and TRBJ2-1 gives the whole variable domain EAGVVQSPRYKIIEKKQPVAFWCNPISGHNTLYWYLQNLGQGPELLIRYENEEAVDDSQLPKDRFSAERLKGVDSTLKIQPAELGDSAVYLCASSLGGGGAYNEQFFGPGTRLTVL.

This chain connects TRBV30 to TRBJ1-1; no reliable D call. The CDR3 totals 12 residues. Per germline, CDR1 GTSNPN and CDR2 SVGIG (reference sequence). V lost 0 bases, J lost 4 bases, and 6 bases lay in between. CDR3 bases: TGTGCCTGGAGTGTTGGCGGCACTGAAGCTTTCTTT. It encodes CAWSVGGTEAFF.

The chain employs TRBV4-1 and TRBJ2-5, with TRBD1 matching over 8 bases. The germline CDR1 and CDR2 sequences are MGHRA and YSYEKL. J was trimmed by 2 bases and V by 3 bases; bases with no gene match: 11. The CDR3 is made up of 17 amino acids. Written as DNA, the CDR3 is TGCGCCAGCAGCCATCTAGGCTTGGGACAGGCTCAAGAGACCCAGTACTTC. As protein: CASSHLGLGQAQETQYF.

The rearrangement links TRBV5-5 to TRBJ2-7; 8 bases match TRBD2. Germline lookup yields CDR1 SGHKS and CDR2 YYEKEE (reference sequence). V was pared by 4 bases and J by 3 bases, with 9 bases of the junction left unmatched. The CDR3 length is 15 residues. CDR3 sequence: CASSPIPGLDYEQYF. Written as DNA, the CDR3 is TGTGCCAGCAGCCCAATCCCGGGACTAGACTACGAGCAGTACTTC.

The sample holds one count of this clone. CDR3 amino acids: CASSLTSGRVLEQFF. DNA of the CDR3: TGTGCCAGCAGCTTGACTAGCGGGAGGGTATTAGAGCAGTTCTTC. The chain uses TRBV5-5 and TRBJ2-1, with 13 bases identical to TRBD2. This CDR3 spans 15 amino acids. CDR1 and CDR2 (germline): SGHKS, YYEKEE (reference sequence). Trimming removed 1 base from V and 10 bases from J; junction bases left unmatched: 5.

The rearrangement joins TRBV9 to TRBJ2-1; 10 nucleotides line up with TRBD2. CDR1 SGDLS and CDR2 YYNGEE come from the germline V gene. The CDR3 is made up of 14 amino acids. Germline trimming cut 3 bases from V and 12 bases from J; bases unmatched to any gene: 9. Here the CDR3 DNA reads TGTGCCAGCAGCGACGGACTAGCGGCGAGAAGGCAGTTCTTC. It encodes CASSDGLAARRQFF.

The chain joins TRBV18 to TRBJ2-1; 8 bases agree with TRBD2. CDR3 length: 14 residues. V shed 6 bases, J shed 9 bases, and the junction held 10 bases outside the gene matches. CDR1 is KGHSH and CDR2 is LQKENI in the germline V gene. The CDR3 sequence is CASSPAGAEGEQFF. In DNA, the CDR3 is TGTGCCAGCTCCCCAGCGGGAGCGGAAGGTGAGCAGTTCTTC.

This clone was counted between two and nine times. The chain combines TRBV19 with TRBJ2-1, with D perhaps matching TRBD2 (7 bases). Trimming left V 4 bases short and J 9 bases short, with 13 bases between. The V gene's germline CDR1 is LNHDA and CDR2 SQIVND (reference sequence). The CDR3 spans 13 residues. The CDR3 nucleotides read TGTGCCAGTAGTACCCAGGGGAGGGCTGAGCAGTTCTTC. Its protein is CASSTQGRAEQFF.

This clone has only one observation. The genes are TRBV9 and TRBJ2-5, with TRBD2 matching over 12 bases. The CDR3 totals 16 residues. Germline values: CDR1 SGDLS, CDR2 YYNGEE. J was trimmed by 4 bases and V by 4 bases; bases with no gene match: 8. The CDR3 bases are TGTGCCAGCAGCCTAGCGGGAGGGCCTTATTTAGAGACCCAGTACTTC. Its protein product is CASSLAGGPYLETQYF.

This clone was recorded a few times. The rearrangement joins TRBV30 to TRBJ2-7; 8 bases fit TRBD1. Looked up from germline, CDR1 is GTSNPN and CDR2 is SVGIG (reference sequence). Unmatched junction bases numbered 7, after V lost 7 bases and J lost 2 bases. CDR3 length: 13 residues. For the CDR3, the DNA is TGTGCCTCTATCCGGGACAGGCCCTACGAGCAGTACTTC. Its translation is CASIRDRPYEQYF.

In its sample, this clone was seen once. The chain recombines TRBV4-1 with TRBJ1-5, with D hard to call. V lost 1 base and J lost 4, with 8 bases in between. In germline, CDR1 is MGHRA, CDR2 YSYEKL. This CDR3 comprises 14 residues. CDR3 in DNA: TGCGCCAGCAGCCAAGTGGGTCAGAATCAGCCCCAGCATTTT. It codes for CASSQVGQNQPQHF.

The chain links TRBV5-4 to TRBJ2-1; 8 bases map to TRBD2. The trim removed 0 bases at V and 12 bases at J, leaving 5 bases unmatched. Germline CDR1 is SGHNT and CDR2 is YYREEE (reference sequence). This CDR3 has 13 amino acids. CDR3 sequence (DNA): TGTGCCAGCAGCTTGGCCCGGGGGGGTGGGCAGTTCTTC. Translation: CASSLARGGGQFF.

The DNA for the CDR3 is TGTGCCAGCTCACCCTCACAGGGGACCACTGGAAACACCATATATTTT. As protein: CASSPSQGTTGNTIYF. The chain couples TRBV18 to TRBJ1-3; TRBD1 agrees at 7 bases. Germline assignment: CDR1 KGHSH and CDR2 LQKENI. There are 16 residues in the CDR3. With 3 bases clipped from V and 2 bases from J, the junction kept 7 bases outside the gene matches.

The chain couples TRBV15 to TRBJ2-3; D is undetermined. Trimming removed 1 base from V and 0 bases from J, with 8 bases in between. CDR3 length equals 15 residues. CDR1 and CDR2 from the germline V gene are LNHNV and YYDKDF (reference sequence). This CDR3 is CATSRGQPSTDTQYF. In DNA form, the CDR3 reads TGTGCCACCAGCAGAGGGCAGCCTAGCACAGATACGCAGTATTTT.

The J gene is TRBJ1-4, the V gene TRBV16; 7 bases are a match to TRBD1. CDR1 is KGHSY, CDR2 FQNENV, per germline. This CDR3 has 14 amino acids. V dropped 4 bases and J dropped 7; count of bases not matched to a gene: 6. This CDR3 is CASSPSTGSEKLFF. The DNA for the CDR3 is TGTGCCAGCAGCCCTTCGACAGGGAGTGAAAAACTGTTTTTT.

The V call is TRBV6-1, the J call TRBJ1-2; no clear D. The CDR3 has 13 amino acids. V lost 5 bases, J lost 0 bases, and 7 bases lay in between. CDR1 MNHNS and CDR2 SASEGT come from the germline V gene. The CDR3 DNA sequence: TGTGCCAGCAGTCACGAAGCTAACTATGGCTACACCTTC. This sequence encodes CASSHEANYGYTF.

This chain connects TRBV25-1 to TRBJ2-1, with 7 nucleotides matching TRBD2. The CDR3 consists of 16 residues. Per the germline V gene, CDR1 is MGHDK and CDR2 is SYGVNS. V trimming: 0 bases; J trimming: 4 bases; junction bases outside the gene matches: 6. For the CDR3, the DNA is TGTGCCAGCAGTGAATATGGGCTAGCGGCGTACAATGAGCAGTTCTTC. Amino acids: CASSEYGLAAYNEQFF. Based on the CDR3 plus reference TRBV25-1 and TRBJ2-1, the full variable domain is EADIYQTPRYLVIGTGKKITLECSQTMGHDKMYWYQQDPGMELHLIHYSYGVNSTEKGDLSSESTVSRIRTEHFPLTLESARPSHTSQYLCASSEYGLAAYNEQFFGPGTRLTVL.

The chain employs TRBV19 and TRBJ2-1; D gene uncertain. Germline CDR1 LNHDA, CDR2 SQIVND (reference sequence). The CDR3 has 14 amino acids. The V and J ends lost 3 bases and 0 bases respectively, with 6 bases between them. The CDR3 nucleotides read TGTGCCAGTAGTATGCCGGGCTCCTACAATGAGCAGTTCTTC. Protein sequence: CASSMPGSYNEQFF.

This clone was recorded once. The chain has TRBV5-1 and TRBJ1-1; D ambiguous. V dropped 5 bases and J dropped 3 bases, with 11 bases sitting between them. The germline V gene has CDR1 SGHRS and CDR2 YFSETQ. There are 13 residues in the CDR3. The CDR3 DNA reads TGCGCCAGCAGGGGCCCCCGGGACACTGAAGCTTTCTTT. Protein: CASRGPRDTEAFF.

V gene TRBV14 combines with J gene TRBJ2-7; D is undetermined. This CDR3 spans 12 amino acids. The germline CDR1 and CDR2 sequences are SGHDN and FVKESK. V gave up 1 base and J gave up 8 bases, with 9 bases separating them. The CDR3 loop reads CASSQAQRKQYF. In DNA form, the CDR3 reads TGTGCCAGCAGCCAAGCTCAGCGTAAGCAGTACTTC.

This clone was counted between two and nine times. This chain uses TRBV5-6 with TRBJ2-1; 8 bases map to TRBD2. V was pared by 1 base and J by 4 bases, with 1 base of the junction left unmatched. From germline, CDR1 is SGHDT and CDR2 YYEEEE. This CDR3 is built from 14 residues. Here the CDR3 reads CASSLTSGYNEQFF. In nucleotides, the CDR3 is TGTGCCAGCAGCTTGACTAGCGGATACAATGAGCAGTTCTTC.